This TCR beta chain was retrieved from a study of blood T cell repertoires in COVID-19. Across the study: Samples representing acute and convalescent COVID-19 were sourced from the United States, Italy and Spain. Sample material is recorded as cDNA or gDNA derived from T cells, B-cell-depleted T cells, or PBMCs.

This clone has a handful of counts. The CDR3 has 17 amino acids. The germline V gene has CDR1 SEHNR and CDR2 FQNEAQ (reference sequence). V was pared by 2 bases and J by 2 bases, with 3 bases of the junction left unmatched. The repertoire was sequenced with immunoSEQ multiplex PCR; TCRdb's copy has only in-frame clones and lacks some. Altogether fewer than 200,000 clones are present, about four fifths being singletons, with the ten largest covering approximately 7.7%. This sequence originates from a man aged 35-49 years who had recovered from COVID-19. The V gene is TRBV7-9, the J gene TRBJ2-1; 13 nucleotides line up with TRBD2. Material: peripheral blood. The CDR3 DNA is TGTGCCAGCAGCTTAAGGACTAGCGGGAGCCCCTACAATGAGCAGTTCTTC. It specifies CASSLRTSGSPYNEQFF.